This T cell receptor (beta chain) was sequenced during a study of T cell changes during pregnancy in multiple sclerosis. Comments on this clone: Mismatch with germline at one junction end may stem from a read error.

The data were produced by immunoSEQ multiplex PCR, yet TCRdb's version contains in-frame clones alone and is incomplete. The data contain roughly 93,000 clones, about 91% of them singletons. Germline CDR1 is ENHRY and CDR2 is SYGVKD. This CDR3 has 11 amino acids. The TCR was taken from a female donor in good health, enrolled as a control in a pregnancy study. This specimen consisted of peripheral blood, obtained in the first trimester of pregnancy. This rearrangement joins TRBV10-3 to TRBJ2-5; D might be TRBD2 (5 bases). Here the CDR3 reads CARGVQGTQYF. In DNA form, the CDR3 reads TGTGCCCGGGGTGTCCAAGGGACCCAGTACTTC.